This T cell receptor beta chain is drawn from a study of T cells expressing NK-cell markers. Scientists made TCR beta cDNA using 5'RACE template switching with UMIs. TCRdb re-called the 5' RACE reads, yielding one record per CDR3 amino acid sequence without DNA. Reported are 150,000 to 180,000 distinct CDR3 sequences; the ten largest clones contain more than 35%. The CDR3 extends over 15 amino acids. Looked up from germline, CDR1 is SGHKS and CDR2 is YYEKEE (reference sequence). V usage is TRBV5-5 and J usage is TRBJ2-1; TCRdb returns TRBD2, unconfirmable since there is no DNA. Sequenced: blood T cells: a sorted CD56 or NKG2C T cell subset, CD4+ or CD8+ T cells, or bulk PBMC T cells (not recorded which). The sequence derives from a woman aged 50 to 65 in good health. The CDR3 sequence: CASSFRALGGHEQFF.